The 20 T cell receptor beta chains reported below all come from one sample, sequenced in a study of beta chain features in type 1 diabetes. As every portion of the isolated RNA was reverse transcribed, the sequencing read expressed TCRB transcripts. Repertoires were generated with immunoSEQ multiplex PCR, while TCRdb's copy carries only in-frame clones and drops some. The sample carries almost 350,000 clones, approximately 8% recorded once. Sequencing input: central memory CD4+ T cells from blood. These receptors were obtained from a woman aged 18-30 years in good health.

The chain has TRBV15 and TRBJ1-5, with D hard to call. The CDR3 sequence is 15 residues long. Between the trimmed V and J ends, which lost 0 bases and 4 bases, there was a span of 10 bases. Germline V gives CDR1 LNHNV, CDR2 YYDKDF (reference sequence). CDR3 in DNA: TGTGCCACCAGCAGAGATAACAGACCGAATCAGCCCCAGCATTTT. Amino acids: CATSRDNRPNQPQHF.

This clone was seen more than once but under ten times. In DNA form, the CDR3 reads TGTGCCAGCAGCCCCAGGGGAGGCGATGAGCAGTTCTTC. Translating gives CASSPRGGDEQFF. The V gene is TRBV11-3, the J gene TRBJ2-1; TRBD1 or TRBD2 may be the D gene (6 bases each). V dropped 5 bases and J dropped 8 bases, with 13 bases sitting between them. This CDR3 contains 13 residues. The germline V gene encodes CDR1 SGHNT and CDR2 YENEEA.

The chain employs TRBV7-2 and TRBJ2-7; tentatively, D is TRBD2 (5 bases). From germline, CDR1 is SGHTA and CDR2 FQGNSA. Trimming shortened V by 1 base and J by 6 bases, and 16 bases separated the two germline ends. This CDR3 spans 15 amino acids. CDR3 in amino acids: CASSLGSFRGGEQYF. The CDR3, as DNA: TGTGCCAGCAGCTTAGGTTCCTTCCGGGGTGGCGAGCAGTACTTC.

This clone was recorded a few times. This chain links TRBV7-3 with TRBJ2-2; 7 bases agree with TRBD1. The CDR3 is 14 residues long. V lost 7 bases, J lost 5 bases, and 7 bases stayed unmatched. Germline loops: CDR1 SGHTA, CDR2 FQGTGA. This CDR3 reads CASNPTGLTGELFF. The DNA for the CDR3 is TGTGCCAGCAACCCGACAGGGTTGACCGGGGAGCTGTTTTTT.

This rearrangement joins TRBV18 to TRBJ2-3; weak D call: TRBD2 (5 bases). V was shortened by 1 base and J by 6 bases, with 8 bases between the two germline ends. CDR1 is KGHSH, CDR2 LQKENI, per germline. This CDR3 has 13 amino acids. In DNA, the CDR3 is TGTGCCAGCTCACCACACCCTAGCGATACGCAGTATTTT. Translation gives CASSPHPSDTQYF. Complete variable domain (other parts from reference TRBV18 and TRBJ2-3): NAGVMQNPRHLVRRRGQEARLRCSPMKGHSHVYWYRQLPEEGLKFMVYLQKENIIDESGMPKERFSAEFPKEGPSILRIQQVVRGDSAAYFCASSPHPSDTQYFGPGTRLTVL.

The chain links TRBV23-1 to TRBJ2-5; 7 bases align to TRBD1. TRBV23-1 qualifies as an ORF whose function is uncertain. This CDR3 contains 13 residues. V lost 4 bases and J lost 5; bases outside the gene matches: 4. In DNA, the CDR3 is TGCGCCAGCAGTCCCGACAGGGCGGAGACCCAGTACTTC. It yields the protein CASSPDRAETQYF.

The chain recombines TRBV7-9 with TRBJ2-1, with TRBD1 as a possible D gene (6 bases). The V gene lost 5 bases and the J gene lost 5 bases, with 16 bases spanning the gap. Germline values: CDR1 SEHNR, CDR2 FQNEAQ (reference sequence). The CDR3 extends over 15 amino acids. The CDR3 sequence: CASSRYNRDHNEQFF. In nucleotides, the CDR3 is TGTGCCAGCAGCCGATATAACAGGGATCACAATGAGCAGTTCTTC. Together with reference TRBV7-9 and TRBJ2-1, the CDR3 gives the full variable domain: DTGVSQNPRHKITKRGQNVTFRCDPISEHNRLYWYRQTLGQGPEFLTYFQNEAQLEKSRLLSDRFSAERPKGSFSTLEIQRTEQGDSAMYLCASSRYNRDHNEQFFGPGTRLTVL.

The rearrangement joins TRBV19 to TRBJ1-5, with D possibly matching TRBD1 (5 bases). This CDR3 has 14 residues. Germline-derived CDR1 and CDR2 are LNHDA and SQIVND (reference sequence). Deletions cut 7 bases from V and 9 bases from J, with 19 bases between. CDR3 coding DNA: TGTGCCAGTACCTATATCGGGGGTCTTGGGCCCCAGCATTTT. This codes for CASTYIGGLGPQHF.

This clone was found a few times. As DNA, the CDR3 is TGTGCCAGCAGCTTAAGTGCTAGCGGCTCAGATACGCAGTATTTT. Its protein product is CASSLSASGSDTQYF. The chain links TRBV7-2 to TRBJ2-3; TRBD2 matches at 7 bases. The CDR3 length is 15 residues. Per germline, CDR1 SGHTA and CDR2 FQGNSA. Trimming took 2 bases from V and 4 from J; bases not matched to a gene: 6.

This clone was found many times. V is TRBV2 and J is TRBJ2-5; D is perhaps TRBD1 (5 bases). V gave up 7 bases and J gave up 4 bases, with 16 bases separating them. Looked up from germline, CDR1 is SNHLY and CDR2 is FYNNEI. The CDR3 consists of 14 residues. CDR3 sequence (DNA): TGTGCCAGCAAGCAGGGAAATTCTCGAGAGACCCAGTACTTC. Its protein product is CASKQGNSRETQYF.

This clone has just a few counts. This chain connects TRBV7-3 to TRBJ2-5; D tentatively fits TRBD1 or TRBD2 (5 bases each). The CDR3 totals 13 residues. Germline V gene sequence: CDR1 SGHTA, CDR2 FQGTGA. The V end was cut by 3 bases, the J end by 1 base, with 6 bases between. CDR3: CASSFGAQETQYF. In DNA form, the CDR3 reads TGTGCCAGCAGCTTCGGGGCCCAAGAGACCCAGTACTTC.

This clone was observed a few times. The chain couples TRBV19 to TRBJ2-1; D is ambiguous. This CDR3 region has 13 residues. V lost 1 base and J 8 bases, leaving 9 bases between the germline ends. Germline lookup yields CDR1 LNHDA and CDR2 SQIVND (reference sequence). CDR3 amino acids: CASSIGSPDEQFF. For the CDR3, the DNA is TGTGCCAGTAGTATAGGCTCGCCCGATGAGCAGTTCTTC.

This clone was detected many times. The J gene is TRBJ1-1, the V gene TRBV14; perhaps TRBD1 as D (6 bases). The ends were cut back, 4 bases at V and 11 bases at J, with 23 bases in the middle. The CDR3 has 15 residues. Germline CDR1 is SGHDN and CDR2 is FVKESK. The CDR3 DNA sequence: TGTGCCAGCAGCCCCTCGGACAGCCCGAAACAGGTCGCTTTCTTT. Amino acid sequence: CASSPSDSPKQVAFF.

This sequence joins TRBV28 and TRBJ1-5; the D gene is possibly TRBD1 (5 bases). This CDR3 is built from 15 residues. Trimming cost V 6 bases and J 0 bases, with 12 bases left between them. In germline, CDR1 is MDHEN, CDR2 SYDVKM. CDR3 DNA: TGTGCCAGCAGCCCCCGGGGCAATAGCAATCAGCCCCAGCATTTT. Translation: CASSPRGNSNQPQHF.

This clone was seen a few times. The chain combines TRBV2 with TRBJ1-5; perhaps TRBD1 as D (6 bases). Germline V CDR1 and CDR2: SNHLY, FYNNEI. The ends were cut back, 6 bases at V and 3 bases at J, with 15 bases in the middle. The CDR3 has 15 amino acids. CDR3 protein: CASSLQGSNNQPQHF. The CDR3 DNA is TGTGCCAGCAGCCTACAGGGATCCAACAATCAGCCCCAGCATTTT.

The chain couples TRBV7-2 to TRBJ2-7; D is uncertain. V was cut by 2 bases and J by 3 bases, with 5 bases left in between. The CDR3 sequence is 12 residues long. The germline gives CDR1 SGHTA, CDR2 FQGNSA. Written as DNA, the CDR3 is TGTGCCAGCAGCTTATATAACTACGAGCAGTACTTC. Its protein product is CASSLYNYEQYF.

Many counts were recorded for this clone. The rearrangement joins TRBV9 to TRBJ1-2; D unclear. Trimming left V 4 bases short and J 4 bases short, with 8 bases between. Per germline, CDR1 SGDLS and CDR2 YYNGEE. The CDR3 covers 12 residues. DNA of the CDR3: TGTGCCAGCAGCCTGGGCCCCTATGGCTACACCTTC. This encodes CASSLGPYGYTF.

The V call is TRBV6-5, the J call TRBJ2-7; the match to TRBD1 covers 9 bases. Losses at the gene ends were 5 bases for V and 4 bases for J; bases not matched to a gene: 6. The CDR3 extends over 14 amino acids. Germline V gene lookup returns CDR1 MNHEY and CDR2 SVGAGI. The CDR3 is CASSANRGPYEQYF. In DNA, the CDR3 is TGTGCCAGCAGTGCCAACAGGGGGCCGTACGAGCAGTACTTC.

The chain joins TRBV9 to TRBJ1-2, with a weak D call TRBD1 (6 bases). Per the germline V gene, CDR1 is SGDLS and CDR2 is YYNGEE. The CDR3 length is 16 residues. With 0 bases removed from V and 4 bases from J, the gap between germline ends came to 16 bases. CDR3 sequence reads: CASSVGGGGRGYGYTF. In DNA form, the CDR3 reads TGTGCCAGCAGCGTAGGCGGTGGGGGCAGGGGCTATGGCTACACCTTC.

This clone occurred a few times. The chain combines TRBV10-2 with TRBJ2-1, with 10 nucleotides matching TRBD2. The CDR3 has 14 amino acids. Germline assignment: CDR1 WSHSY and CDR2 SAAADI. The V and J ends lost 5 bases and 9 bases, in that order; junction bases with no gene match: 7. In DNA, the CDR3 is TGCGCCAGCAGTTCCCTAGCGGGAGTTAGTGAGCAGTTCTTC. Its protein product is CASSSLAGVSEQFF.